This record looks at one T cell receptor (beta chain) sequence and its context. This entry belongs to a study of technical replicates of blood from several donors. Germline CDR1 is PRHDT and CDR2 is FYEKMQ (reference sequence). Trimming pared 8 bases from V and 6 bases from J, leaving 17 bases between. The CDR3 loop spans 14 amino acids. Only in-frame clones appear in the TCRdb table, and some are missing; sequencing was by immunoSEQ multiplex PCR. The sample includes about 70,000 clones, roughly 92% of them seen just once. Sequences were obtained from T cells isolated from PBMCs. The chain carries TRBV13 and TRBJ2-1; TRBD2 might be the D (5 bases). This TCR was sampled from a human donor in good health. This chain's CDR3 is CASRKGGGPNEQFF. The CDR3 nucleotides are TGTGCCAGCCGAAAGGGCGGAGGACCCAATGAGCAGTTCTTC.